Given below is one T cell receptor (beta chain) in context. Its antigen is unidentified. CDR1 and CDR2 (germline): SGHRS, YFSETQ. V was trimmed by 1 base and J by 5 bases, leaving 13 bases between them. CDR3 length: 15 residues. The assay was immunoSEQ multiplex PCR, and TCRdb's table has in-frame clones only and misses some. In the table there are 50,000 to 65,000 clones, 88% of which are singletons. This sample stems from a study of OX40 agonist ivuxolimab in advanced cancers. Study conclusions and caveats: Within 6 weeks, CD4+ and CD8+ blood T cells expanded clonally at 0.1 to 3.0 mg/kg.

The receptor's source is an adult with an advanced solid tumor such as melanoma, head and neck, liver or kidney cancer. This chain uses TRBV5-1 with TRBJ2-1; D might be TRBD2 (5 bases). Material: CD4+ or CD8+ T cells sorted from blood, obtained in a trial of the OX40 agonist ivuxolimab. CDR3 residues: CASSLLVSENNEQFF. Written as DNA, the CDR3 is TGCGCCAGCAGCTTGTTGGTTAGCGAGAACAATGAGCAGTTCTTC.